The 3 T cell receptor beta chains below come from one sample, sequenced in a study of Ad26.COV2.S vaccination and SARS-CoV-2 variants. The treatment here: some 20 received Ad26.COV2.S at low or high dose, single or two shots; roughly five received placebo; per-sample allocation not given. Sample collection was performed on day 63 after the first vaccine or placebo injection. Repertoires were generated with immunoSEQ multiplex PCR, while TCRdb's copy carries only in-frame clones and drops some. The repertoire holds about 350,000 clones, with 80% to 90% as singletons. This specimen consisted of peripheral blood, obtained in a trial of Ad26.COV2.S vaccine versus placebo. Source of these receptors: a person between 18 and 65 years old who received the Ad26.COV2.S COVID-19 vaccine or a placebo.

The chain couples TRBV19 to TRBJ1-5; D remains ambiguous. CDR1 and CDR2 (germline): LNHDA, SQIVND (reference sequence). The CDR3 loop spans 14 amino acids. Trimming removed 3 bases at V and 3 bases at J, with 9 bases between. The CDR3 region is CASSIRGYNQPQHF. In DNA, the CDR3 is TGTGCCAGTAGTATTCGAGGGTACAATCAGCCCCAGCATTTT.

The chain links TRBV27 to TRBJ2-7; the match to TRBD1 covers 9 bases. The J segment lost 5 bases and the V segment lost 8 bases, leaving 10 bases of the junction unmatched. Germline V CDR1 and CDR2: MNHEY, SMNVEV (reference sequence). CDR3 length: 14 residues. For the CDR3, the DNA is TGTGCCAGCCGCACCGGGACAGGGAAGAACGAGCAGTACTTC. It is translated as CASRTGTGKNEQYF.

This chain joins TRBV6-6 and TRBJ1-3; maybe TRBD1 (5 bases). CDR1 MNHNY and CDR2 SVGAGI come from the germline V gene (reference sequence). V was shortened by 8 bases and J by 0 bases, with 11 bases between the two germline ends. This CDR3 contains 14 residues. The CDR3 bases are TGTGCCAGCCTCGGGGCAACCTCTGGAAACACCATATATTTT. Translated, it gives CASLGATSGNTIYF.